The sequence of this TCR beta chain was determined in a study of beta chain features in type 1 diabetes. Expressed TCRB transcripts were sequenced after all isolated RNA was converted to cDNA. The data were produced by immunoSEQ multiplex PCR, yet TCRdb's version contains in-frame clones alone and is incomplete. The sample consists of 200,000 to 250,000 clones, roughly 70% of them appearing once. The CDR3 consists of 13 residues. Deletions cut 0 bases from V and 8 bases from J, with 5 bases between. Germline CDR1 is LGHNA and CDR2 is YNFKEQ. V is TRBV4-2 and J is TRBJ1-6; D remains unclear. The receptor was isolated from a man aged 25-45 years in good health. The sequenced material came from naive CD4+ T cells from blood. The CDR3 here is CASSQDPDSPLHF. The CDR3 DNA follows: TGTGCCAGCAGCCAAGATCCCGATTCACCCCTCCACTTT.